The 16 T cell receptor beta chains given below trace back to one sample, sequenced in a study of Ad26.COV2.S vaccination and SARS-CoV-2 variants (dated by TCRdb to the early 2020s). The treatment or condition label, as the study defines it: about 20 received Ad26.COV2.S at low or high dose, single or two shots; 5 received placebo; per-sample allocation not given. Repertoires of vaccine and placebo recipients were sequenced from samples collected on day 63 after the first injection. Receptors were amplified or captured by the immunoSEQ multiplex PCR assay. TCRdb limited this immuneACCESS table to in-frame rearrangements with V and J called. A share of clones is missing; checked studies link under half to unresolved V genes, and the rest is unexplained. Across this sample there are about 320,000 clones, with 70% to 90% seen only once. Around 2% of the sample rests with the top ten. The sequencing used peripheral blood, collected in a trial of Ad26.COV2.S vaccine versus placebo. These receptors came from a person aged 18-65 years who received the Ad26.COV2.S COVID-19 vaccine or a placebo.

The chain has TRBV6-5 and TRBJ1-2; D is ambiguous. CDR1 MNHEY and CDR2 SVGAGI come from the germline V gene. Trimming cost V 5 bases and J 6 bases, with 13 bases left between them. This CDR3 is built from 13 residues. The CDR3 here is CASSPQALNGYTF. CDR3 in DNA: TGTGCCAGCAGTCCGCAGGCGTTGAATGGCTACACCTTC.

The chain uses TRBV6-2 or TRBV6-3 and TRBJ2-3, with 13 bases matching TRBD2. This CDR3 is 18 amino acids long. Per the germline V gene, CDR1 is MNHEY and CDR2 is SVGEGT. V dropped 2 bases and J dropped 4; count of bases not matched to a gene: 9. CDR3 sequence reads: CASSYPTSGGRSPDTQYF. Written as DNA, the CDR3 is TGTGCCAGCAGTTACCCGACTAGCGGGGGGCGATCTCCAGATACGCAGTATTTT.

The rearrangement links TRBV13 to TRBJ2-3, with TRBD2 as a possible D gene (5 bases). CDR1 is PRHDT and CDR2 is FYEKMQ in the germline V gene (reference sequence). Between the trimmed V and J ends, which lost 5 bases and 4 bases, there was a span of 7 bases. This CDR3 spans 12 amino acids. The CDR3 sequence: CASSGGPDTQYF. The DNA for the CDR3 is TGTGCCAGCAGCGGCGGGCCAGATACGCAGTATTTT. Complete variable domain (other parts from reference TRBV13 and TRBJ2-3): AAGVIQSPRHLIKEKRETATLKCYPIPRHDTVYWYQQGPGQDPQFLISFYEKMQSDKGSIPDRFSAQQFSDYHSELNMSSLELGDSALYFCASSGGPDTQYFGPGTRLTVL.

This chain's CDR3 is CASSSTRNEGNTIYF. The CDR3 bases are TGCGCCAGCAGCTCGACACGAAATGAAGGAAACACCATATATTTT. This chain joins TRBV5-1 and TRBJ1-3; no reliable D call. The CDR3 contains 15 residues. CDR1 SGHRS and CDR2 YFSETQ come from the germline V gene. Deletions cut 3 bases from V and 4 bases from J, with 14 bases between.

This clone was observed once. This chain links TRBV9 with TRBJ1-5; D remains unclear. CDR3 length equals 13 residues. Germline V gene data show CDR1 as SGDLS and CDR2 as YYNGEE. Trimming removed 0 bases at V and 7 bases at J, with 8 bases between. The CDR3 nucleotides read TGTGCCAGCAGCGTAGAGGGAGGGCAGCCCCAGCATTTT. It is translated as CASSVEGGQPQHF.

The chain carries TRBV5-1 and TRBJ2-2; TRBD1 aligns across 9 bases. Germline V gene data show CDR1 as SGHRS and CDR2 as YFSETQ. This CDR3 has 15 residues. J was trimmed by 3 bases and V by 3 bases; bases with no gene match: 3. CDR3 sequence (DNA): TGCGCCAGCAGCTCCGGGACAGGGTACACCGGGGAGCTGTTTTTT. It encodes CASSSGTGYTGELFF.

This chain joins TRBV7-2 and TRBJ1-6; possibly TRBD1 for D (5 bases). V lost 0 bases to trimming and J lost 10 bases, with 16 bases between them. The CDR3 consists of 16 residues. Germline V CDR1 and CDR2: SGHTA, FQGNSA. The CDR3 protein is CASSLASGHRGSPLHF. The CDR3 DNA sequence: TGTGCCAGCAGCTTAGCGTCGGGCCATAGGGGATCACCCCTCCACTTT.

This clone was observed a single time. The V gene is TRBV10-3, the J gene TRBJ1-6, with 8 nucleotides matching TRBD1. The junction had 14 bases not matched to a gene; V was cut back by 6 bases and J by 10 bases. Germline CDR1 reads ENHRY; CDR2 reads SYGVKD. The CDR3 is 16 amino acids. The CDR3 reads CAIRATGQDLLSPLHF. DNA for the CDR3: TGTGCCATCAGGGCGACGGGACAGGATCTACTATCACCCCTCCACTTT.

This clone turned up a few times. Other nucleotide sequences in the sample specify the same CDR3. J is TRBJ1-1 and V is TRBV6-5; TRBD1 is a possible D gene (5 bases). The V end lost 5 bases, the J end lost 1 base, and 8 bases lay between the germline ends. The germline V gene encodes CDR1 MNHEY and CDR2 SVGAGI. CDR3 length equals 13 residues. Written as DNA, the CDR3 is TGTGCCAGCAGTCGGGGGAAGAACACTGAAGCTTTCTTT. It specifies CASSRGKNTEAFF.

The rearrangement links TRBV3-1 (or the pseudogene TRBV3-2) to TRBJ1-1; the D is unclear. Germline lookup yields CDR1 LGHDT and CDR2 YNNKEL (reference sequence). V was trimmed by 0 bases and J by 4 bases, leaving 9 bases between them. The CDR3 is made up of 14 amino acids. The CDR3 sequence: CASSQDEMGTEAFF. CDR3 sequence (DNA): TGTGCCAGCAGCCAAGATGAAATGGGCACTGAAGCTTTCTTT.

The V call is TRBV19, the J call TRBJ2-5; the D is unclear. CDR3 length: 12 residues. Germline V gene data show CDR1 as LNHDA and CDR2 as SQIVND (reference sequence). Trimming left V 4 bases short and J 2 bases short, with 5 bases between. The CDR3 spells CASSTRQETQYF. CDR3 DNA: TGTGCCAGTAGTACGAGGCAAGAGACCCAGTACTTC.

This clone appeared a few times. CDR3 in DNA: TGTGCTAGTGGTTTGCAGGGGATCAGGAACACCGGGGAGCTGTTTTTT. Its translation is CASGLQGIRNTGELFF. The chain employs TRBV12-5 and TRBJ2-2; D might be TRBD1 (6 bases). Deletions cut 2 bases from V and 1 base from J, with 11 bases between. CDR1 is LGHNT, CDR2 FRNRAP, per germline. This CDR3 region has 16 residues.

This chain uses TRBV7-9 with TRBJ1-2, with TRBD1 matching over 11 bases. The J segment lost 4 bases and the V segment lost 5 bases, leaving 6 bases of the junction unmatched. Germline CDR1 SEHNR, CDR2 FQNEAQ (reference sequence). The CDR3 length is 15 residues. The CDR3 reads CASSPWTGGLYGYTF. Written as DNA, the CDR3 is TGTGCCAGCAGCCCATGGACAGGGGGCCTCTATGGCTACACCTTC.

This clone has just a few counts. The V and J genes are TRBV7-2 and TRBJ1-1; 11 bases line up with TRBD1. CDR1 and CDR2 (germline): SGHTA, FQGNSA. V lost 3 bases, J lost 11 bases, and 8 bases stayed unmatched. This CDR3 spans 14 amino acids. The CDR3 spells CASSLDRGRVAAFF. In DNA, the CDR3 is TGTGCCAGCAGCTTGGACAGGGGGCGCGTTGCCGCTTTCTTT.

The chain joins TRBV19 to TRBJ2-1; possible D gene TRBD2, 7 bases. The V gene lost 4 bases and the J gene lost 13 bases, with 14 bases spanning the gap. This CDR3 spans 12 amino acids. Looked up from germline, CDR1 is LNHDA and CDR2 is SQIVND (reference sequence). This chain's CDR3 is CASSSMGGPQFF. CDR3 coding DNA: TGTGCCAGTAGTAGTATGGGGGGGCCCCAGTTCTTC. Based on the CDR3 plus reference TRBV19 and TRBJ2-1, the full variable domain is DGGITQSPKYLFRKEGQNVTLSCEQNLNHDAMYWYRQDPGQGLRLIYYSQIVNDFQKGDIAEGYSVSREKKESFPLTVTSAQKNPTAFYLCASSSMGGPQFFGPGTRLTVL.

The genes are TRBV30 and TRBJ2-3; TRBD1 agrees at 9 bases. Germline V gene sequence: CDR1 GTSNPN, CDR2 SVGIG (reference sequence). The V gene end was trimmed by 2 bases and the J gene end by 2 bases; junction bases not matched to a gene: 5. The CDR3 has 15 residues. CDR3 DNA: TGTGCCTGGAGTCCGACAGGGGGACTCACAGATACGCAGTATTTT. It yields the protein CAWSPTGGLTDTQYF.